The 10 T cell receptor beta chains in this list originate from one sample, sequenced in a study of patients and donors after allogeneic stem cell transplantation. TCRdb processed the RT-PCR reads anew with MiXCR; each CDR3 protein has one entry. This table holds about 400,000 distinct CDR3 sequences, around 15% found once. Sequencing input: blood, either unsorted or a sorted T cell fraction (not recorded which). These TCRs come from a human donor who was either an allogeneic HSCT recipient or a stem cell or donor lymphocyte infusion donor (not recorded which). It is not recorded whose cells these are; they may come from a transplant donor.

In this sample, this clonotype turned up a few times. The chain is built from TRBV4-2 and TRBJ1-3, with unresolved D. V lost 0 bases to trimming and J lost 3 bases, with 18 bases between them. CDR3 length equals 18 residues. CDR1 is LGHNA, CDR2 YNFKEQ, per germline. The CDR3 coding sequence is TGTGCCAGCAGCCAAGATCCTCTCCCTCAGGATCGTGGAAACACCATATATTTT. This gives the protein CASSQDPLPQDRGNTIYF.

Only a few counts were recorded for this clonotype. The V call is TRBV20-1, the J call TRBJ2-1; no clear D. V lost 6 bases and J lost 6, with 6 bases in between. Germline assignment: CDR1 DFQATT and CDR2 SNEGSKA (reference sequence). The CDR3 is made up of 10 amino acids. CDR3 protein: CSAWSNEQFF. The DNA for the CDR3 is TGCAGTGCCTGGTCCAATGAGCAGTTCTTC.

This clonotype came up many times. The chain uses TRBV4-1 and TRBJ2-1; D is unresolved. V was pared by 3 bases and J by 4 bases, with 10 bases between. Per germline, CDR1 MGHRA and CDR2 YSYEKL. The CDR3 is made up of 14 amino acids. CDR3: CASSQAGPYNEQFF. In nucleotides, the CDR3 is TGCGCCAGCAGCCAGGCCGGGCCTTACAATGAGCAGTTCTTC.

This clonotype has only a few counts. The V gene is TRBV10-3, the J gene TRBJ2-6; no firm D call. The length of the CDR3 is 16 residues. Per germline, CDR1 ENHRY and CDR2 SYGVKD. V was trimmed by 4 bases and J by 0 bases, leaving 10 bases between them. DNA of the CDR3: TGTGCCATCAGTGTAGTCGGGCCCTCTGGGGCCAACGTCCTGACTTTC. Translation gives CAISVVGPSGANVLTF.

This clonotype was found a few times. The V gene is TRBV4-1, the J gene TRBJ2-7, with 9 bases fitting TRBD2. From germline, CDR1 is MGHRA and CDR2 YSYEKL. The CDR3 sequence is 14 residues long. V shed 1 base and J 6 bases; nucleotides not matched to a gene: 4. The CDR3 loop reads CASSQGPAGGEQYF. CDR3 nucleotides: TGCGCCAGCAGCCAAGGCCCAGCGGGAGGCGAGCAGTACTTC.

V gene TRBV7-3 combines with J gene TRBJ2-6, with no clear D. Trimming stripped 3 bases from V and 9 bases from J, with 0 bases between. The germline CDR1 and CDR2 sequences are SGHTA and FQGTGA. The CDR3 consists of 10 residues. The CDR3 loop is CASSFNVLTF. In DNA form, the CDR3 reads TGTGCCAGCAGCTTCAACGTCCTGACTTTC. The full variable domain, rest sourced from reference TRBV7-3 and TRBJ2-6, is GAGVSQTPSNKVTEKGKYVELRCDPISGHTALYWYRQSLGQGPEFLIYFQGTGAADDSGLPNDRFFAVRPEGSVSTLKIQRTERGDSAVYLCASSFNVLTFGAGSRLTVL.

This clonotype was observed a handful of times. The chain employs TRBV20-1 and TRBJ2-7; maybe TRBD1 (6 bases). Germline CDR1 DFQATT, CDR2 SNEGSKA (reference sequence). This CDR3 contains 14 residues. Trimming pared 0 bases from V and 5 bases from J, leaving 14 bases between. CDR3 coding DNA: TGCAGTGCTAGAGATCCACAGGGATTCCACGAGCAGTACTTC. Amino acids: CSARDPQGFHEQYF.

Ten or more counts support this clonotype. The chain uses TRBV12-3 or TRBV12-4 and TRBJ1-5; D uncertain. The germline V and J ends were trimmed by 3 bases and 2 bases, with 11 bases remaining between them. The CDR3 length is 15 residues. The chain's CDR3 is CASSLTRGGNQPQHF. The CDR3 DNA sequence: TGTGCCAGCAGTTTGACCCGGGGAGGCAATCAGCCCCAGCATTTT.

This rearrangement joins TRBV7-6 to TRBJ2-7, with TRBD2 matching over 7 bases. CDR3 length: 16 amino acids. The J segment lost 6 bases and the V segment lost 2 bases, leaving 13 bases of the junction unmatched. Germline CDR1 SGHVS, CDR2 FNYEAQ. CDR3 sequence: CASSLLLGLPSGEQYF. CDR3 coding DNA: TGTGCCAGCAGCTTACTGCTGGGACTACCCTCCGGCGAGCAGTACTTC.

This clonotype was counted only a few times. The chain employs TRBV12-3 or TRBV12-4 and TRBJ1-1, with a weak D call TRBD1 (6 bases). Trimming left V 5 bases short and J 5 bases short, with 18 bases between. This CDR3 has 15 amino acids. This CDR3 reads CASSLRDTLGTEAFF. The DNA of the CDR3 is TGTGCCAGCAGTCTCCGGGACACCCTGGGAACTGAAGCTTTCTTT.